Shown below are 12 T cell receptor beta chains from a single sample sequenced in a study of cytomegalovirus exposure and HLA in healthy donors. Primers included in the PCR were 60 Vbeta and 13 Jbeta primers. Sequencing was performed with immunoSEQ multiplex PCR; in TCRdb, only in-frame clones are kept and a portion is missing. The repertoire holds 150,000 to 200,000 clones, 60% to 85% seen once, with 1.4% in the top ten. Sample: PBMCs. Receptors were obtained from a woman aged 30 to 39 in good health and CMV-seronegative.

Concerning this clone: Other DNA sequences in this specimen translate into the identical CDR3. J is TRBJ1-2 and V is TRBV5-1, with 7 bases aligning to TRBD1. The germline CDR1 and CDR2 sequences are SGHRS and YFSETQ. Unmatched junction bases numbered 0, after V lost 1 base and J lost 3 bases. This CDR3 comprises 13 residues. The CDR3 spells CASSLTGDYGYTF. In nucleotides, the CDR3 is TGCGCCAGCAGCTTGACAGGGGACTATGGCTACACCTTC.

This clone was seen a handful of times. The rearrangement uses TRBV7-9 and TRBJ1-1; the D is unclear. CDR3 length equals 13 residues. CDR1 is SEHNR, CDR2 FQNEAQ, per germline (reference sequence). V was pared by 3 bases and J by 10 bases, with 15 bases between. This CDR3 reads CASSLTPGNTAFF. DNA for the CDR3: TGTGCCAGCAGCTTGACCCCAGGTAATACAGCTTTCTTT.

The rearrangement joins TRBV6-5 to TRBJ2-5; D gene uncertain. V was shortened by 2 bases and J by 6 bases, with 16 bases between the two germline ends. The CDR3 runs to 15 residues. Germline V gives CDR1 MNHEY, CDR2 SVGAGI. CDR3 loop: CASSYNDEVPKTQYF. The CDR3, as DNA: TGTGCCAGCAGTTACAACGACGAGGTTCCCAAGACCCAGTACTTC.

This chain connects TRBV2 to TRBJ2-3; D is perhaps TRBD2 (6 bases). CDR1 is SNHLY and CDR2 is FYNNEI in the germline V gene. The CDR3 is 17 residues long. Between the trimmed V and J ends, which lost 6 bases and 0 bases, there was a span of 19 bases. This CDR3 is CASSARGLTASTDTQYF. CDR3 DNA sequence: TGTGCCAGCAGCGCCCGGGGGTTGACAGCTAGCACAGATACGCAGTATTTT.

V is TRBV13 and J is TRBJ2-5; maybe TRBD2 (6 bases). The CDR3 has 18 residues. Trimming cost V 2 bases and J 1 base, with 20 bases left between them. Germline CDR1 PRHDT, CDR2 FYEKMQ (reference sequence). The CDR3 region is CASSLIGAPGVLQETQYF. The CDR3 region has the DNA TGTGCCAGCAGCTTAATTGGGGCGCCGGGGGTCCTCCAAGAGACCCAGTACTTC.

The chain recombines TRBV27 with TRBJ2-1; no definite D call. This CDR3 is 13 amino acids long. V lost 5 bases and J 4 bases, leaving 9 bases between the germline ends. Germline-derived CDR1 and CDR2 are MNHEY and SMNVEV (reference sequence). The CDR3: CASSRSTYNEQFF. As DNA, the CDR3 is TGTGCCAGCAGTAGATCCACTTACAATGAGCAGTTCTTC.

V is TRBV7-8 and J is TRBJ1-5, with D tentatively TRBD1 (6 bases). V lost 1 base, J lost 5 bases, and 15 bases lay in between. There are 16 residues in the CDR3. The germline CDR1 and CDR2 sequences are SGHVS and FQNEAQ. The CDR3 DNA reads as TGTGCCAGCAGCTTAGAGGGGGTAGTATTGGATCAGCCCCAGCATTTT. Residues: CASSLEGVVLDQPQHF.

The gene calls are TRBV28 and TRBJ2-5, with 7 nucleotides matching TRBD1. The length of the CDR3 is 14 residues. Looked up from germline, CDR1 is MDHEN and CDR2 is SYDVKM. V lost 5 bases to trimming and J lost 7 bases; unmatched junction nucleotides: 10. The DNA of the CDR3 is TGTGCCAGCAGTCCAAGACAGGGTCTACGGACCCAGTACTTC. Amino acids: CASSPRQGLRTQYF.

This clone showed up just once. V and J are TRBV7-2 and TRBJ1-6; 7 bases match TRBD1. Trimming took 2 bases from V and 0 from J; bases not matched to a gene: 10. CDR3 length: 19 amino acids. Germline CDR1 SGHTA, CDR2 FQGNSA. CDR3 loop: CASSLRSYRGYSYNSPLHF. The CDR3 nucleotides read TGTGCCAGCAGCTTACGTTCATACAGGGGCTACTCCTATAATTCACCCCTCCACTTT.

This clone occurred once. The chain has TRBV11-2 and TRBJ2-5; D gene uncertain. The CDR3 spans 16 residues. Trimming took 2 bases from V and 7 from J, leaving 20 bases between them. Germline V gene lookup returns CDR1 SGHAT and CDR2 FQNNGV. Written as DNA, the CDR3 is TGTGCCAGCAGCTTACGGATTGGGCACGTCACTGGGACCCAGTACTTC. Its protein product is CASSLRIGHVTGTQYF.

The chain has TRBV9 and TRBJ1-1; D call uncertain. V shed 0 bases and J shed 2 bases, with 5 bases lying between them. This CDR3 spans 13 amino acids. The germline V gene has CDR1 SGDLS and CDR2 YYNGEE. DNA of the CDR3: TGTGCCAGCAGCGTAGTCCAAAACACTGAAGCTTTCTTT. Encoded protein: CASSVVQNTEAFF. Full variable domain (rest looked up from reference TRBV9 and TRBJ1-1): DSGVTQTPKHLITATGQRVTLRCSPRSGDLSVYWYQQSLDQGLQFLIQYYNGEERAKGNILERFSAQQFPDLHSELNLSSLELGDSALYFCASSVVQNTEAFFGQGTRLTVV.

This chain uses TRBV6-5 with TRBJ1-3; D call uncertain. CDR1 is MNHEY and CDR2 is SVGAGI in the germline V gene. Trimming removed 3 bases from V and 0 bases from J, with 9 bases in between. The CDR3 runs 15 residues. Written as DNA, the CDR3 is TGTGCCAGCAGTTATCGGCGGGCCTCTGGAAACACCATATATTTT. Translated, it gives CASSYRRASGNTIYF.